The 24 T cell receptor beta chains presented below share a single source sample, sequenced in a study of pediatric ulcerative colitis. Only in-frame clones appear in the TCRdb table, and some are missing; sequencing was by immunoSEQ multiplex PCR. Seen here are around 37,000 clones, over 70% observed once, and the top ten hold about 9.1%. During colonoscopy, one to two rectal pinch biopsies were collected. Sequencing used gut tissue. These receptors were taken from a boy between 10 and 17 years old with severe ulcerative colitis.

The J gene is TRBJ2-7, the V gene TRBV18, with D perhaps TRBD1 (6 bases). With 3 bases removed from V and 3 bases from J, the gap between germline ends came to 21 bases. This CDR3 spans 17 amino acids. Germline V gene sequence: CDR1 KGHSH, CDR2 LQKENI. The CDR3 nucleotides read TGTGCCAGCTCACCCGTCCGGGACAACCGAGGGAGCTACGAGCAGTACTTC. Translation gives CASSPVRDNRGSYEQYF.

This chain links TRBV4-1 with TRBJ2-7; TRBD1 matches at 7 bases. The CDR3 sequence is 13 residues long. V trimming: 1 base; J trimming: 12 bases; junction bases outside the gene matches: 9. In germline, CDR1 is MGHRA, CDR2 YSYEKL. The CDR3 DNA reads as TGCGCCAGCAGCCAAGCGTCTACCGGGACAGCGTACTTC. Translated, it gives CASSQASTGTAYF.

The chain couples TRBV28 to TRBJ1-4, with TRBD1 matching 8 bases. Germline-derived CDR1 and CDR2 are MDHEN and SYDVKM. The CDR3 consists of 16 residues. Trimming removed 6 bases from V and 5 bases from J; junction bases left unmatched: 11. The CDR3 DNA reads TGTGCCAGCAGACCAGGGACAGGAAATACAAATGAAAAACTGTTTTTT. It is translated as CASRPGTGNTNEKLFF.

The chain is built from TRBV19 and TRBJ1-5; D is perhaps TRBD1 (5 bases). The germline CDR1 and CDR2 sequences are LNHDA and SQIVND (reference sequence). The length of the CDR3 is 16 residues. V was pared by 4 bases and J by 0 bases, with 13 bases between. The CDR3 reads CASSRGTEISNQPQHF. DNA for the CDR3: TGTGCCAGTAGTAGGGGGACGGAAATTAGCAATCAGCCCCAGCATTTT.

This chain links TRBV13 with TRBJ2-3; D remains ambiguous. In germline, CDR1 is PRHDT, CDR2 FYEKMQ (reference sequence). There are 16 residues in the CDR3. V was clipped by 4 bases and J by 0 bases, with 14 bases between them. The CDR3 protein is CASSSRRGASTDTQYF. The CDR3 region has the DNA TGTGCCAGCAGCTCCCGGCGCGGAGCTAGCACAGATACGCAGTATTTT.

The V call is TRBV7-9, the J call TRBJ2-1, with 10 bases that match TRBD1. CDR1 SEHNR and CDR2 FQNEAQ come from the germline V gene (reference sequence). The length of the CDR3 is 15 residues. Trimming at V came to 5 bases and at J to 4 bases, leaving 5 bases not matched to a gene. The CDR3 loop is CASSPGGQGYNEQFF. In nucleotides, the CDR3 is TGTGCCAGCAGCCCCGGGGGACAGGGGTACAATGAGCAGTTCTTC.

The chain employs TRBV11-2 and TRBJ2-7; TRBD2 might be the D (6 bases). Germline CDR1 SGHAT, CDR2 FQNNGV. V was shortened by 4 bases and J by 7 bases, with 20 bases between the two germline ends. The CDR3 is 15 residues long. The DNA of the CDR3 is TGTGCCAGCAGCTCCAAGTGGGGGGTACCGAGGGAGCAGTACTTC. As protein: CASSSKWGVPREQYF. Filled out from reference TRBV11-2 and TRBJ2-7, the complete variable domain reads EAGVAQSPRYKIIEKRQSVAFWCNPISGHATLYWYQQILGQGPKLLIQFQNNGVVDDSQLPKDRFSAERLKGVDSTLKIQPAKLEDSAVYLCASSSKWGVPREQYFGPGTRLTVT.

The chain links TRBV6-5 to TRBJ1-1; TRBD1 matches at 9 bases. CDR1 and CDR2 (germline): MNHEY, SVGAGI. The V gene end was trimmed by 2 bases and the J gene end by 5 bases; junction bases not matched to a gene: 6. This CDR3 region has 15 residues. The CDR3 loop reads CASSYTGQGRTEAFF. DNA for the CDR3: TGTGCCAGCAGTTACACGGGACAGGGAAGGACTGAAGCTTTCTTT.

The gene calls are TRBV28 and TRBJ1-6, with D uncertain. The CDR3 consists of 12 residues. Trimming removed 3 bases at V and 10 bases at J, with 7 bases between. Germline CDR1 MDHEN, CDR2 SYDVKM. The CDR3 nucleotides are TGTGCCAGCAGTTTTCGTCGGTCACCCCTCCACTTT. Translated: CASSFRRSPLHF. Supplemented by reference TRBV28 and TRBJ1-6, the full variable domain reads DVKVTQSSRYLVKRTGEKVFLECVQDMDHENMFWYRQDPGLGLRLIYFSYDVKMKEKGDIPEGYSVSREKKERFSLILESASTNQTSMYLCASSFRRSPLHFGNGTRLTVT.

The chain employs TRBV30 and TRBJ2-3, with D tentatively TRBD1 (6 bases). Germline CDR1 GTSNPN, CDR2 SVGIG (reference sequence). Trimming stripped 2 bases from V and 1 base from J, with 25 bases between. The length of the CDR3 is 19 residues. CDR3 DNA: TGTGCCTGGAGTAAAAATGTTGGGGGCTATCTGGGGGGCACAGATACGCAGTATTTT. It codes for CAWSKNVGGYLGGTDTQYF.

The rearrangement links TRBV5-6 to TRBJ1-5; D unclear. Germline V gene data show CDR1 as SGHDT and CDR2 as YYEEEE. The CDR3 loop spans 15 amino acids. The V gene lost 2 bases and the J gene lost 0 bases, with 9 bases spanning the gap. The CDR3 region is CASSLQPYSNQPQHF. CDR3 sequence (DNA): TGTGCCAGCAGCTTACAGCCCTATAGCAATCAGCCCCAGCATTTT. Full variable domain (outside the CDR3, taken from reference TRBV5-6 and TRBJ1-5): DAGVTQSPTHLIKTRGQQVTLRCSPKSGHDTVSWYQQALGQGPQFIFQYYEEEERQRGNFPDRFSGHQFPNYSSELNVNALLLGDSALYLCASSLQPYSNQPQHFGDGTRLSIL.

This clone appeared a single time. The CDR3 sequence: CASSPRTAAGSTF. The CDR3 nucleotides read TGTGCCAGCAGCCCTCGGACGGCTGCGGGGTCGACCTTC. This rearrangement joins TRBV7-9 to TRBJ1-2; D is unclear. The CDR3 is 13 amino acids. CDR1 and CDR2 from the germline V gene are SEHNR and FQNEAQ (reference sequence). The V end lost 5 bases, the J end lost 14 bases, and 21 bases lay between the germline ends. The full variable domain, its missing parts supplied by reference TRBV7-9 and TRBJ1-2, is DTGVSQNPRHKITKRGQNVTFRCDPISEHNRLYWYRQTLGQGPEFLTYFQNEAQLEKSRLLSDRFSAERPKGSFSTLEIQRTEQGDSAMYLCASSPRTAAGSTFGSGTRLTVV.

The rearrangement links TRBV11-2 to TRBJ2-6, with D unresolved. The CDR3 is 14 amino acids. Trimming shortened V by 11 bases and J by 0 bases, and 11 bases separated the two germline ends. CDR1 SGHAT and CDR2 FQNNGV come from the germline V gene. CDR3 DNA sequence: TGTGCCTCAGAGTCCGCCTCTGGGGCCAACGTCCTGACTTTC. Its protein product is CASESASGANVLTF.

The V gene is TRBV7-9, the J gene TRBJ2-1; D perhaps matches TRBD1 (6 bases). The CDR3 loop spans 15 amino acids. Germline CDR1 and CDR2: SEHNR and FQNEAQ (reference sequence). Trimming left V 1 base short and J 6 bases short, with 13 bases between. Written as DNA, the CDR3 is TGTGCCAGCAGCTTAGGACAGGTTTCAATCAATGAGCAGTTCTTC. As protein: CASSLGQVSINEQFF.

In DNA, the CDR3 is TGTGCCAGCAGCGGATATGGGGGGAATGAGCAGTTCTTC. Amino acids: CASSGYGGNEQFF. The V call is TRBV9, the J call TRBJ2-1, with D perhaps TRBD2 (6 bases). CDR3 length equals 13 residues. V lost 3 bases and J lost 7, with 11 bases in between. Germline CDR1 SGDLS, CDR2 YYNGEE.

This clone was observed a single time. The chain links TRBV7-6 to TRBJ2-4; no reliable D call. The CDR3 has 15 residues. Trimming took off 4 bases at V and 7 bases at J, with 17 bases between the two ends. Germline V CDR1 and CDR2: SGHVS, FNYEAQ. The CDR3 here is CASSSADGTPNIQYF. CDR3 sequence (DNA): TGTGCCAGCAGCTCCGCTGACGGTACGCCTAACATTCAGTACTTC.

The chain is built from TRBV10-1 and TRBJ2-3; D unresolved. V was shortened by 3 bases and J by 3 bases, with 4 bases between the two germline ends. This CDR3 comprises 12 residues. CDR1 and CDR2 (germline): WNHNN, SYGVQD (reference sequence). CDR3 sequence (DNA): TGCGCCAGCAGTGACGGGACAGATACGCAGTATTTT. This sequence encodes CASSDGTDTQYF.

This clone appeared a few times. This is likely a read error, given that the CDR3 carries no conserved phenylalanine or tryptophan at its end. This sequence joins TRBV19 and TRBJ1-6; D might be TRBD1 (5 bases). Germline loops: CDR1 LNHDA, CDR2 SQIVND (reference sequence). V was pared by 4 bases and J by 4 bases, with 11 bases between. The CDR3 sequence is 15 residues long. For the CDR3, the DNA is TGTGCCAGTAGTAGGACAAGGGCTTATAATTCACCCCTCCACCTT. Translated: CASSRTRAYNSPLHL.

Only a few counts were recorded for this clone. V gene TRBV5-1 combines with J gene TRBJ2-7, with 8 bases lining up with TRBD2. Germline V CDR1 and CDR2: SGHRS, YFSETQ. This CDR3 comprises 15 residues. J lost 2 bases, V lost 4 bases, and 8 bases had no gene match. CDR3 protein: CASSKTDGGAYEQYF. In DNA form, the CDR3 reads TGCGCCAGCAGCAAGACAGACGGGGGGGCCTACGAGCAGTACTTC.

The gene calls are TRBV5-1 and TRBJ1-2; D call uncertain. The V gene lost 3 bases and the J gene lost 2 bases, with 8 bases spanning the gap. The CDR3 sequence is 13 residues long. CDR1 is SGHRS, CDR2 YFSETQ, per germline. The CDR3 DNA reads TGCGCCAGCAGCTCACGTTTAAACTATGGCTACACCTTC. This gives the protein CASSSRLNYGYTF.

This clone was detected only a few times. The CDR3, as DNA: TGTGCCAGCAGTGAAGGGGTGGGTGGGATTAACTATGGCTACACCTTC. Translated: CASSEGVGGINYGYTF. The chain employs TRBV2 and TRBJ1-2, with D hard to call. Trimming took off 1 base at V and 1 base at J, with 13 bases between the two ends. CDR3 length: 16 amino acids. Germline V gives CDR1 SNHLY, CDR2 FYNNEI.

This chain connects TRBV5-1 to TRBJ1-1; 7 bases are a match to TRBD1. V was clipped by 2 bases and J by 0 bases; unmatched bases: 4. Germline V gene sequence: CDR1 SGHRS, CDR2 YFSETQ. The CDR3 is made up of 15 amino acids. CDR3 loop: CASSFQGDMNTEAFF. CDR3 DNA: TGCGCCAGCAGCTTTCAGGGGGATATGAACACTGAAGCTTTCTTT.

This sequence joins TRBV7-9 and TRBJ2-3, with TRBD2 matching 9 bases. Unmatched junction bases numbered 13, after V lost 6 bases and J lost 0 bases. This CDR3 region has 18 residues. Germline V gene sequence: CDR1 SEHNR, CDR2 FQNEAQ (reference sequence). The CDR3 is CASSRSLAGTSSTDTQYF. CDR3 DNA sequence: TGTGCCAGCAGTAGGTCTCTAGCGGGGACTTCTAGCACAGATACGCAGTATTTT.

CDR3 DNA: TGTGCCACCAGCAGAGATGGACTACTTCACTCCTACGAGCAGTACTTC. This encodes CATSRDGLLHSYEQYF. V is TRBV15 and J is TRBJ2-7, with D maybe TRBD2 (6 bases). The V and J ends lost 0 bases and 0 bases respectively, with 12 bases between them. Germline V gene sequence: CDR1 LNHNV, CDR2 YYDKDF (reference sequence). The CDR3 is made up of 16 amino acids.